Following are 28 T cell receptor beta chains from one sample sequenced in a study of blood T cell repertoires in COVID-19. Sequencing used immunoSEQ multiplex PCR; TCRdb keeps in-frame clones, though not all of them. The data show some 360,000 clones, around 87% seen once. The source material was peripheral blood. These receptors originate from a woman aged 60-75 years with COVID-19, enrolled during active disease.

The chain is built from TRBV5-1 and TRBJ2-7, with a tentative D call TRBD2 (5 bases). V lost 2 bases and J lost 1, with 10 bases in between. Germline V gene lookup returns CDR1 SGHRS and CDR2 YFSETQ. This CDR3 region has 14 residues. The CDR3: CASSLRGQSYEQYF. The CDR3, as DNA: TGCGCCAGCAGCTTACGGGGTCAGTCCTACGAGCAGTACTTC. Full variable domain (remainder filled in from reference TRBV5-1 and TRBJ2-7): KAGVTQTPRYLIKTRGQQVTLSCSPISGHRSVSWYQQTPGQGLQFLFEYFSETQRNKGNFPGRFSGRQFSNSRSEMNVSTLELGDSALYLCASSLRGQSYEQYFGPGTRLTVT.

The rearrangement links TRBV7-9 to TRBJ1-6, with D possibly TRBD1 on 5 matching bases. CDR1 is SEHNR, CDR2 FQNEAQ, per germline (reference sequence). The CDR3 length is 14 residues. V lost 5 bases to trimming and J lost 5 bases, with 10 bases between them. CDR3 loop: CASSQGGDNSPLHF. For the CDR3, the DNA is TGTGCCAGCAGCCAGGGAGGGGATAATTCACCCCTCCACTTT.

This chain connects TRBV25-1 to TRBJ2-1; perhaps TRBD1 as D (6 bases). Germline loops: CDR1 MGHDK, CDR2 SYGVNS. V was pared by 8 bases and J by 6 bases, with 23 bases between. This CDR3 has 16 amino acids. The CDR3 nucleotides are TGTGCCAGCGAACAGGGTCTGGCTTTTTCGCTCAATGAGCAGTTCTTC. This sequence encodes CASEQGLAFSLNEQFF.

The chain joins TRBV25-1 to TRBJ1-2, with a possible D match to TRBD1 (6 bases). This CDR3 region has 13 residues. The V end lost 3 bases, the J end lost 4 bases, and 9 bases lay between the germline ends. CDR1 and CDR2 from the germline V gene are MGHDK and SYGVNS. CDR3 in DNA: TGTGCCAGCAGTGAGTCGGACAGCTATGGCTACACCTTC. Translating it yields CASSESDSYGYTF.

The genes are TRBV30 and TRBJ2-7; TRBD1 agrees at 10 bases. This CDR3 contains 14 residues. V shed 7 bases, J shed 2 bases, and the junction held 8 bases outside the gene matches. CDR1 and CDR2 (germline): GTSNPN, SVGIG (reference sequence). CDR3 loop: CASSRDRGAYEQYF. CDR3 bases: TGTGCCTCCAGCCGGGACAGGGGAGCCTACGAGCAGTACTTC.

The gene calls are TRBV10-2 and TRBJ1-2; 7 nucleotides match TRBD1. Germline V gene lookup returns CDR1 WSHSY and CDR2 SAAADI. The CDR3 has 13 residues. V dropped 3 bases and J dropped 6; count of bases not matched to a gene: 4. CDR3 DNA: TGCGCCAGCAGTGACGGGCAGGGGGATGGCTACACCTTC. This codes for CASSDGQGDGYTF.

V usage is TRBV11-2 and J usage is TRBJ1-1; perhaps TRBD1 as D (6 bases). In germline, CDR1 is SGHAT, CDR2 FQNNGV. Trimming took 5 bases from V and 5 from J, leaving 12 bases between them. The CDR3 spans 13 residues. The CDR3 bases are TGTGCCAGCAGCCCTGGACAGAAGACTGAAGCTTTCTTT. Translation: CASSPGQKTEAFF. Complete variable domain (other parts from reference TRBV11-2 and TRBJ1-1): EAGVAQSPRYKIIEKRQSVAFWCNPISGHATLYWYQQILGQGPKLLIQFQNNGVVDDSQLPKDRFSAERLKGVDSTLKIQPAKLEDSAVYLCASSPGQKTEAFFGQGTRLTVV.

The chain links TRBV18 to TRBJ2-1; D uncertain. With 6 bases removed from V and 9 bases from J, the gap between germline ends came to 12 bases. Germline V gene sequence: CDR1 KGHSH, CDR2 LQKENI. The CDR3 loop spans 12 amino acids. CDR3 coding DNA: TGTGCCAGCTCCTCCGACACCGGTGAGCAGTTCTTC. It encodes CASSSDTGEQFF.

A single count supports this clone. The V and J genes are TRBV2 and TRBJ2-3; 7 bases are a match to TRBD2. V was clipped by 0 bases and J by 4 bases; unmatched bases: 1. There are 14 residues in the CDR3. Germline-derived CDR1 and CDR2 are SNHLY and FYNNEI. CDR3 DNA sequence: TGTGCCAGCAGTGAAGCGGGGGGGGCAGATACGCAGTATTTT. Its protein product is CASSEAGGADTQYF. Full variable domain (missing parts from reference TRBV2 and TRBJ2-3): EPEVTQTPSHQVTQMGQEVILRCVPISNHLYFYWYRQILGQKVEFLVSFYNNEISEKSEIFDDQFSVERPDGSNFTLKIRSTKLEDSAMYFCASSEAGGADTQYFGPGTRLTVL.

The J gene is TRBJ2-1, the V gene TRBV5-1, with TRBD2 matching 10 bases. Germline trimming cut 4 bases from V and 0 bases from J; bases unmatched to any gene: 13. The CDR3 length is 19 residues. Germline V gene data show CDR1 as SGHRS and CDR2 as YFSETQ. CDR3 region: CASSRLAGALRSSYNEQFF. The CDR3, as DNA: TGCGCCAGCAGCCGTCTAGCGGGGGCCCTAAGGAGCTCCTACAATGAGCAGTTCTTC.

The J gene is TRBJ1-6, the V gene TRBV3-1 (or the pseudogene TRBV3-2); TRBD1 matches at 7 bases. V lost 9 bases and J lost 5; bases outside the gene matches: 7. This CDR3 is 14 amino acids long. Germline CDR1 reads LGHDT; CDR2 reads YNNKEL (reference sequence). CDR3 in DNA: TGTGCCAGTGGGACAGTGCCTGATAATTCACCCCTCCACTTT. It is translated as CASGTVPDNSPLHF.

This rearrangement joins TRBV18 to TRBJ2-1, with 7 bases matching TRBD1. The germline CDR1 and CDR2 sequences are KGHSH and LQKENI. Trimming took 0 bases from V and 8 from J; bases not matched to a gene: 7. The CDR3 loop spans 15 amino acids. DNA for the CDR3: TGTGCCAGCTCACCACCTGCACAGGGGTACGATGAGCAGTTCTTC. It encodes CASSPPAQGYDEQFF.

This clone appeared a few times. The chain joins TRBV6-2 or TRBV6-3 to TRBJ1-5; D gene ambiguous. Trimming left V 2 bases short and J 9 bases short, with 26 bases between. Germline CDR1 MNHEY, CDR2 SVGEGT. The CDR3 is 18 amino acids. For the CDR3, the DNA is TGTGCCAGCAGTTACACTAAACAGAATCAGCTTTGGGAGCGGCCCCAGCATTTT. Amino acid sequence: CASSYTKQNQLWERPQHF.

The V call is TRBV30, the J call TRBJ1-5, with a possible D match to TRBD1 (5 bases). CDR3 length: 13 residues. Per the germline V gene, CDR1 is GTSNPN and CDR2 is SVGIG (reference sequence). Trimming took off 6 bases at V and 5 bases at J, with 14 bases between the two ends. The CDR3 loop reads CACSRDYYQPQHF. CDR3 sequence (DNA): TGTGCCTGTTCCAGGGACTACTATCAGCCCCAGCATTTT.

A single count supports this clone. The CDR3 sequence: CASSQGQINTEAFF. The CDR3 bases are TGTGCCAGCAGCCAAGGACAGATAAACACTGAAGCTTTCTTT. V gene TRBV3-1 (or the pseudogene TRBV3-2) combines with J gene TRBJ1-1; a weak D match, TRBD1 (5 bases). V lost 1 base and J lost 2, with 8 bases in between. Per the germline V gene, CDR1 is LGHDT and CDR2 is YNNKEL (reference sequence). The CDR3 is 14 residues long.

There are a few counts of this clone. CDR3 residues: CASSEFQDRPDTDTQYF. In DNA, the CDR3 is TGTGCCAGCAGTGAATTTCAGGACAGGCCTGACACAGATACGCAGTATTTT. The rearrangement joins TRBV25-1 to TRBJ2-3, with 7 nucleotides matching TRBD1. The CDR3 has 17 amino acids. Germline lookup yields CDR1 MGHDK and CDR2 SYGVNS. Trimming cost V 1 base and J 2 bases; bases outside gene matches: 9.

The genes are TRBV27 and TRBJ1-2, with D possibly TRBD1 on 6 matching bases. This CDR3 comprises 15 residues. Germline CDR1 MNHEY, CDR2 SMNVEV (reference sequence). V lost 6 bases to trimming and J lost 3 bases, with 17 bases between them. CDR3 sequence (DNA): TGTGCCAGCAGCCCTATAGGCAGGGGCGACTATGGCTACACCTTC. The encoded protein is CASSPIGRGDYGYTF.

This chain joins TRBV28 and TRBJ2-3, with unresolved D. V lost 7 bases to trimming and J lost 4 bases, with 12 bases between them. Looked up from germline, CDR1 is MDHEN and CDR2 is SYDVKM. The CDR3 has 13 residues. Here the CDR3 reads CASTPNKADTQYF. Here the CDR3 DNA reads TGTGCCAGCACCCCTAATAAAGCAGATACGCAGTATTTT. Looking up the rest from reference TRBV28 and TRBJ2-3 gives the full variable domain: DVKVTQSSRYLVKRTGEKVFLECVQDMDHENMFWYRQDPGLGLRLIYFSYDVKMKEKGDIPEGYSVSREKKERFSLILESASTNQTSMYLCASTPNKADTQYFGPGTRLTVL.

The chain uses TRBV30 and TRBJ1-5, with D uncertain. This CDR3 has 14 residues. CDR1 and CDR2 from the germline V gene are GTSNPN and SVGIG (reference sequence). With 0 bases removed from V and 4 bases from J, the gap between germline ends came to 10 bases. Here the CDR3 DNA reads TGTGCCTGGAGTGTGCGGCAGATGAATCAGCCCCAGCATTTT. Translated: CAWSVRQMNQPQHF.

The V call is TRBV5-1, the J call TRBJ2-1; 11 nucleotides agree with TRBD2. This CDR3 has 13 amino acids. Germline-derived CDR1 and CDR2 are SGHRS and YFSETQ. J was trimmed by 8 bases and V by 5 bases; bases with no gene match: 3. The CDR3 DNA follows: TGCGCCAGCAGACTAGCGGGGGATGATGAGCAGTTCTTC. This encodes CASRLAGDDEQFF.

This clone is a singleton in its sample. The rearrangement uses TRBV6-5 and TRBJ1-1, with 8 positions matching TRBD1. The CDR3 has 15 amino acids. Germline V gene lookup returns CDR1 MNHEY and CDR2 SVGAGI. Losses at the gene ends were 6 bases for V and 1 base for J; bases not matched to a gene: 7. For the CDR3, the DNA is TGTGCCAGCAGCTTCCAGGGGGCGCGGAACACTGAAGCTTTCTTT. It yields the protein CASSFQGARNTEAFF.

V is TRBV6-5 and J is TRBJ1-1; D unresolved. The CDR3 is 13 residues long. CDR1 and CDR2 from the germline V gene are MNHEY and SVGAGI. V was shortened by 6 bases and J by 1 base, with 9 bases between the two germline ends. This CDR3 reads CASRRQGNTEAFF. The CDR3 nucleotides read TGTGCCAGCAGGAGGCAAGGGAACACTGAAGCTTTCTTT.

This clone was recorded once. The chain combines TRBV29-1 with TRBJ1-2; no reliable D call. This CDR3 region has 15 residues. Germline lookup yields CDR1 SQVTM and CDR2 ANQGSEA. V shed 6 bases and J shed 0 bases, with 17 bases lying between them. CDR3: CSVRVAVGSNYGYTF. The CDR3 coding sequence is TGCAGCGTCCGGGTGGCCGTAGGATCTAACTATGGCTACACCTTC.

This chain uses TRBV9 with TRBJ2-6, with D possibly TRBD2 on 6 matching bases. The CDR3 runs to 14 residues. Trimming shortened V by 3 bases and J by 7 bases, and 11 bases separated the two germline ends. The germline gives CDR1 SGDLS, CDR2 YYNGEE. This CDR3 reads CASSGGTLANVLTF. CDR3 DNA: TGTGCCAGCAGCGGCGGGACTCTAGCCAACGTCCTGACTTTC.

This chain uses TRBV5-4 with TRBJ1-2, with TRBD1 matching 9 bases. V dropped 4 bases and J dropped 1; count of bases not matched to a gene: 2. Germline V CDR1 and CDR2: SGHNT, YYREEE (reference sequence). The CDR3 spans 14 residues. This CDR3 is CASSRDRVNYGYTF. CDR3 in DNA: TGTGCCAGCAGCCGGGACAGGGTTAACTATGGCTACACCTTC.

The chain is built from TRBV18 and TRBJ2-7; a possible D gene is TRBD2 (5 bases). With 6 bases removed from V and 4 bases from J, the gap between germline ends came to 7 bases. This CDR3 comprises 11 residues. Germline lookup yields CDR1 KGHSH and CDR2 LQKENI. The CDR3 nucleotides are TGTGCCAGCTCGTCGGGGTACGAGCAGTACTTC. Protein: CASSSGYEQYF.

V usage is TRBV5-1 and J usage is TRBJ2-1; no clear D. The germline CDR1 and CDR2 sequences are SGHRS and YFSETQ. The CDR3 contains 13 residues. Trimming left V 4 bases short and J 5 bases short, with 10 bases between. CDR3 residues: CASSKEPDNEQFF. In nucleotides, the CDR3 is TGCGCCAGCAGCAAAGAACCAGACAATGAGCAGTTCTTC.

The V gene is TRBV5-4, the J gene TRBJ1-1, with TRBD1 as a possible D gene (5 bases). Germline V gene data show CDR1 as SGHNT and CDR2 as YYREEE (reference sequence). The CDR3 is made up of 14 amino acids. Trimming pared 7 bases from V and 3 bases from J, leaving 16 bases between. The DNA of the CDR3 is TGTGCCAGCGTCCCCCCGGGGGGGGACACTGAAGCTTTCTTT. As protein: CASVPPGGDTEAFF.